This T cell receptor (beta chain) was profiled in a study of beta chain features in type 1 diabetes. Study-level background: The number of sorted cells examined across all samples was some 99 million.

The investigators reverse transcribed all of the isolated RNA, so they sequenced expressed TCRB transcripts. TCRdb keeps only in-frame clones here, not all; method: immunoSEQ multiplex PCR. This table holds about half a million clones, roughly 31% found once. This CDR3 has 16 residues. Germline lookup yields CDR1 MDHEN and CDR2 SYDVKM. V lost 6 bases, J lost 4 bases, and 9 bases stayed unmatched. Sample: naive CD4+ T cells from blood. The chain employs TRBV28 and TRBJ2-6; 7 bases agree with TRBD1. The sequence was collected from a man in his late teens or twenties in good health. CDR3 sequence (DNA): TGTGCCAGCAGAGCGACAGGGACACCAGGGGCCAACGTCCTGACTTTC. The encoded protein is CASRATGTPGANVLTF.